These 23 T cell receptor beta chains came from one sample sequenced in a study of beta chain features in type 1 diabetes. Reverse transcription of all isolated RNA meant that expressed TCRB transcripts were sequenced. Measured with immunoSEQ multiplex PCR; TCRdb has only the in-frame clones, and not every one. The data contain some 99,000 clones, under 40% of them seen just once; the ten biggest clones take up roughly 0.07%. Sequencing was done on a sample of stem cell memory CD4+ T cells from blood. These receptors were taken from a woman younger than 30 in good health.

The chain couples TRBV11-2 to TRBJ1-2; a possible D gene is TRBD1 (5 bases). The CDR3 spans 13 residues. The germline V gene has CDR1 SGHAT and CDR2 FQNNGV. V lost 0 bases and J 4 bases, leaving 6 bases between the germline ends. The CDR3 nucleotides are TGTGCCAGCAGCTTAGAACAGGTCTATGGCTACACCTTC. Its translation is CASSLEQVYGYTF.

This chain links TRBV7-7 with TRBJ2-5; TRBD2 matches 12 bases. The ends lost 5 bases at V and 6 bases at J; junction bases unmatched: 7. The germline gives CDR1 SSHAT, CDR2 FNYEAQ (reference sequence). CDR3 length: 15 amino acids. The CDR3 DNA reads TGTGCCAGCAGCCCCTTACTAGCGGGAGGAAAGACCCAGTACTTC. It codes for CASSPLLAGGKTQYF.

In its sample, this clone was seen a few times. The chain recombines TRBV23-1 with TRBJ2-1, with D tentatively TRBD1 (5 bases). TRBV23-1 is known as an ORF, though its function is uncertain. Trimming took off 6 bases at V and 5 bases at J, with 17 bases between the two ends. CDR3 size: 15 residues. Written as DNA, the CDR3 is TGCGCCAGCAGCACCGCCGAGACAGATGACAATGAGCAGTTCTTC. Translating it yields CASSTAETDDNEQFF.

This sequence joins TRBV6-1 and TRBJ1-1, with 7 bases matching TRBD1. The CDR3 has 16 amino acids. Trimming removed 4 bases from V and 1 base from J; junction bases left unmatched: 9. Germline CDR1 and CDR2: MNHNS and SASEGT. CDR3 DNA sequence: TGTGCCAGCAGTGTACAGGGGACCCTAGCGAACACTGAAGCTTTCTTT. As protein: CASSVQGTLANTEAFF.

V usage is TRBV5-4 and J usage is TRBJ2-7; no clear D gene. In germline, CDR1 is SGHNT, CDR2 YYREEE (reference sequence). The CDR3 runs 12 residues. Trimming shortened V by 2 bases and J by 7 bases, and 10 bases separated the two germline ends. CDR3 sequence reads: CASSLIYEEQYF. The CDR3 DNA sequence: TGTGCCAGCAGCTTAATCTACGAGGAGCAGTACTTC.

A remark on this clone: Other DNA sequences in this specimen translate into the identical CDR3. This sequence joins TRBV30 and TRBJ1-5; weak D call: TRBD1 (5 bases). Trimming left V 1 base short and J 2 bases short, with 6 bases between. In germline, CDR1 is GTSNPN, CDR2 SVGIG (reference sequence). This CDR3 region has 13 residues. The CDR3 nucleotides read TGTGCCTGGAGTGCCAGGGGCAATCAGCCCCAGCATTTT. Translating gives CAWSARGNQPQHF.

This clone was recorded a few times. V usage is TRBV5-1 and J usage is TRBJ2-2, with TRBD2 as a possible D gene (5 bases). The CDR3 consists of 15 residues. With 2 bases removed from V and 0 bases from J, the gap between germline ends came to 8 bases. Germline assignment: CDR1 SGHRS and CDR2 YFSETQ. In nucleotides, the CDR3 is TGCGCCAGCAGCTTAGCGGCATCGAACACCGGGGAGCTGTTTTTT. This sequence encodes CASSLAASNTGELFF.

This clone has just a few counts. This rearrangement joins TRBV5-1 to TRBJ2-7; 9 bases are a match to TRBD2. There are 15 residues in the CDR3. J gave up 3 bases and V 1 base, and 5 bases lay outside the gene matches. In germline, CDR1 is SGHRS, CDR2 YFSETQ. CDR3 DNA: TGCGCCAGCAGCTTGAGTAGCGGGAGAATCTACGAGCAGTACTTC. It specifies CASSLSSGRIYEQYF. Full variable domain (rest looked up from reference TRBV5-1 and TRBJ2-7): KAGVTQTPRYLIKTRGQQVTLSCSPISGHRSVSWYQQTPGQGLQFLFEYFSETQRNKGNFPGRFSGRQFSNSRSEMNVSTLELGDSALYLCASSLSSGRIYEQYFGPGTRLTVT.

This clone was seen a single time. This sequence joins TRBV15 and TRBJ2-1; D not resolved. Per the germline V gene, CDR1 is LNHNV and CDR2 is YYDKDF (reference sequence). The V gene lost 6 bases and the J gene lost 6 bases, with 12 bases spanning the gap. The CDR3 totals 13 residues. The CDR3: CATRPSPVNEQFF. In DNA form, the CDR3 reads TGTGCCACCAGGCCTTCCCCGGTCAATGAGCAGTTCTTC.

The chain employs TRBV6-5 and TRBJ2-5; tentatively, D is TRBD1 (6 bases). Trimming removed 6 bases at V and 4 bases at J, with 12 bases between. CDR1 is MNHEY and CDR2 is SVGAGI in the germline V gene. CDR3 size: 13 residues. CDR3 sequence (DNA): TGTGCCAGCAGACAGACAGGCTTAGAGACCCAGTACTTC. This gives the protein CASRQTGLETQYF.

This chain connects TRBV15 to TRBJ2-1; possible D gene TRBD2, 6 bases. Germline CDR1 and CDR2: LNHNV and YYDKDF (reference sequence). The CDR3 is 16 amino acids. Trimming removed 3 bases from V and 1 base from J, with 13 bases in between. The CDR3 DNA is TGTGCCACCAGCAGGATTGGGCGGGGTTCCTACAATGAGCAGTTCTTC. Translating gives CATSRIGRGSYNEQFF.

A note on this clone: At one end, the junction sequence differs from germline, possibly due to a read error. The genes are TRBV4-2 and TRBJ2-1; 7 bases line up with TRBD2. The length of the CDR3 is 15 residues. Germline V gene sequence: CDR1 LGHNA, CDR2 YNFKEQ. The CDR3 sequence is CASSQGGTIYYEQFF. CDR3 nucleotide sequence: TGTGCCAGCAGCCAGGGTGGGACTATCTACTATGAGCAGTTCTTC.

The V and J genes are TRBV7-9 and TRBJ2-4; the D gene is possibly TRBD2 (6 bases). CDR3 length: 15 residues. Germline V gene data show CDR1 as SEHNR and CDR2 as FQNEAQ (reference sequence). Trimming took off 4 bases at V and 9 bases at J, with 19 bases between the two ends. CDR3 residues: CASSSGAGQWGIQYF. The CDR3 DNA is TGTGCCAGCAGCTCCGGGGCGGGGCAGTGGGGCATTCAGTACTTC.

The CDR3 region is CASSLGDRGGNTEAFF. CDR3 DNA sequence: TGTGCCAGCAGCTTAGGTGACAGGGGGGGGAACACTGAAGCTTTCTTT. The chain employs TRBV7-2 and TRBJ1-1; 9 bases fit TRBD1. V was clipped by 1 base and J by 1 base; unmatched bases: 4. This CDR3 is 16 amino acids long. Germline V gene lookup returns CDR1 SGHTA and CDR2 FQGNSA.

This clone has more than one count but fewer than ten. The V and J genes are TRBV7-9 and TRBJ2-7, with 11 bases fitting TRBD2. The germline gives CDR1 SEHNR, CDR2 FQNEAQ (reference sequence). The CDR3 consists of 14 residues. Trimming cost V 9 bases and J 2 bases; bases outside gene matches: 6. The CDR3 loop is CASRGTSGPYEQYF. The CDR3 DNA follows: TGTGCCAGTAGGGGGACTAGCGGACCCTACGAGCAGTACTTC.

Only a few counts were recorded for this clone. V is TRBV29-1 and J is TRBJ2-4; 7 bases line up with TRBD1. J lost 12 bases, V lost 3 bases, and 8 bases had no gene match. The CDR3 contains 12 residues. The germline CDR1 and CDR2 sequences are SQVTM and ANQGSEA. DNA for the CDR3: TGCAGCGTTGAGAAGCAGGGGGTAAATCAGTACTTC. It encodes CSVEKQGVNQYF.

This clone has a handful of counts. The J gene is TRBJ2-3, the V gene TRBV7-9; 9 bases are a match to TRBD2. CDR1 and CDR2 (germline): SEHNR, FQNEAQ (reference sequence). With 6 bases clipped from V and 0 bases from J, the junction kept 4 bases outside the gene matches. The CDR3 spans 15 residues. CDR3 sequence: CASRPSGRSTDTQYF. CDR3 bases: TGTGCCAGCAGACCCAGCGGGAGGAGCACAGATACGCAGTATTTT. The entire variable domain, with the rest obtained from reference TRBV7-9 and TRBJ2-3, is as follows: DTGVSQNPRHKITKRGQNVTFRCDPISEHNRLYWYRQTLGQGPEFLTYFQNEAQLEKSRLLSDRFSAERPKGSFSTLEIQRTEQGDSAMYLCASRPSGRSTDTQYFGPGTRLTVL.

There are a few counts of this clone. J is TRBJ1-4 and V is TRBV11-2; D gene unclear. CDR1 SGHAT and CDR2 FQNNGV come from the germline V gene. Trimming cost V 4 bases and J 0 bases, with 12 bases left between them. The CDR3 is 16 amino acids. The CDR3 sequence is CASSSYLSATNEKLFF. CDR3 bases: TGTGCCAGCAGCTCGTACCTGAGTGCAACTAATGAAAAACTGTTTTTT.

The rearrangement uses TRBV27 and TRBJ1-5; possibly TRBD1 for D (5 bases). Germline V gene sequence: CDR1 MNHEY, CDR2 SMNVEV (reference sequence). This CDR3 spans 15 amino acids. The V end lost 4 bases, the J end lost 2 bases, and 12 bases lay between the germline ends. The CDR3 loop reads CASSWNQGGNQPQHF. Here the CDR3 DNA reads TGTGCCAGCAGTTGGAACCAAGGGGGCAATCAGCCCCAGCATTTT.

The chain joins TRBV7-2 to TRBJ2-7, with D perhaps matching TRBD1 (6 bases). The length of the CDR3 is 14 residues. The germline gives CDR1 SGHTA, CDR2 FQGNSA. V gave up 5 bases and J gave up 3 bases, with 14 bases separating them. This CDR3 is CASSPWTDNYEQYF. The CDR3 DNA is TGTGCCAGCAGCCCCTGGACAGATAACTACGAGCAGTACTTC. Filled out from reference TRBV7-2 and TRBJ2-7, the complete variable domain reads GAGVSQSPSNKVTEKGKDVELRCDPISGHTALYWYRQSLGQGLEFLIYFQGNSAPDKSGLPSDRFSAERTGGSVSTLTIQRTQQEDSAVYLCASSPWTDNYEQYFGPGTRLTVT.

This clone showed up just a few times. The chain joins TRBV2 to TRBJ2-6, with D maybe TRBD1 (6 bases). Trimming took off 1 base at V and 9 bases at J, with 13 bases between the two ends. The CDR3 totals 15 residues. The V gene's germline CDR1 is SNHLY and CDR2 FYNNEI. The CDR3 coding sequence is TGTGCCAGCAGTGAAGTTAGGACAGCCAACAACGTCCTGACTTTC. Encoded protein: CASSEVRTANNVLTF. Combining the CDR3 with reference TRBV2 and TRBJ2-6 gives the whole variable domain EPEVTQTPSHQVTQMGQEVILRCVPISNHLYFYWYRQILGQKVEFLVSFYNNEISEKSEIFDDQFSVERPDGSNFTLKIRSTKLEDSAMYFCASSEVRTANNVLTFGAGSRLTVL.

The chain uses TRBV5-1 and TRBJ2-5, with TRBD1 identical over 8 bases. V lost 4 bases, J lost 5 bases, and 10 bases stayed unmatched. Germline-derived CDR1 and CDR2 are SGHRS and YFSETQ. The CDR3 runs to 15 residues. The CDR3 region has the DNA TGCGCCAGCAGCGCATGGACAGGGTTCGAGGAGACCCAGTACTTC. It translates to CASSAWTGFEETQYF.

V gene TRBV28 combines with J gene TRBJ1-2; D might be TRBD1 (6 bases). This CDR3 is 12 amino acids long. Trimming took off 7 bases at V and 9 bases at J, with 15 bases between the two ends. CDR1 is MDHEN and CDR2 is SYDVKM in the germline V gene. CDR3: CASTEQGRSYTF. The CDR3 region has the DNA TGTGCCAGCACCGAACAGGGACGAAGCTACACCTTC.